These 14 T cell receptor beta chains came from one sample sequenced in a study of cytomegalovirus exposure and HLA in healthy donors. Sequencing used immunoSEQ multiplex PCR; TCRdb keeps in-frame clones, though not all of them. Of about 110,000 clones listed, almost 96% are singletons. Sequenced material: PBMCs. The source of these receptors is a woman aged 18-29 years in good health and CMV-seronegative.

The chain recombines TRBV6-5 with TRBJ2-2; D not certain. The CDR3 runs 12 residues. The V and J ends lost 6 bases and 1 base respectively, with 3 bases between them. CDR1 MNHEY and CDR2 SVGAGI come from the germline V gene. The CDR3 is CASRRNTGELFF. DNA for the CDR3: TGTGCCAGCAGGAGGAACACCGGGGAGCTGTTTTTT.

CDR3 coding DNA: TGTGCCACCAGCAGAGATCCGGGAGATACGCAGTATTTT. This gives the protein CATSRDPGDTQYF. The V gene is TRBV15, the J gene TRBJ2-3; no definite D call. This CDR3 spans 13 amino acids. Germline CDR1 is LNHNV and CDR2 is YYDKDF (reference sequence). Between the trimmed V and J ends, which lost 0 bases and 5 bases, there was a span of 6 bases.

The sample holds one count of this clone. V and J are TRBV2 and TRBJ1-3; TRBD1 is a possible D gene (6 bases). This CDR3 has 14 amino acids. CDR1 SNHLY and CDR2 FYNNEI come from the germline V gene. The ends were cut back, 3 bases at V and 1 base at J, with 7 bases in the middle. The CDR3 DNA reads TGTGCCAGCAGTGACAGGGGTTCTGGAAACACCATATATTTT. This gives the protein CASSDRGSGNTIYF.

This chain connects TRBV19 to TRBJ1-5; D ambiguous. Germline V lookup: CDR1 LNHDA, CDR2 SQIVND (reference sequence). V was shortened by 3 bases and J by 3 bases, with 9 bases between the two germline ends. CDR3 length equals 14 residues. The CDR3 nucleotides read TGTGCCAGTAGTATTGAGAATTTCAATCAGCCCCAGCATTTT. Encoded protein: CASSIENFNQPQHF.

The CDR3 reads CASSLSDTEAFF. CDR3 sequence (DNA): TGTGCCAGCAGCTTATCAGACACTGAAGCTTTCTTT. The chain is built from TRBV7-9 and TRBJ1-1; D gene uncertain. This CDR3 spans 12 amino acids. The ends were cut back, 2 bases at V and 3 bases at J, with 4 bases in the middle. The germline gives CDR1 SEHNR, CDR2 FQNEAQ (reference sequence).

About this clone: The limits of the CDR3 on the DNA are not certain, so only TCRdb's listed CDR3 is given. The V and J genes are TRBV7-9 and TRBJ2-5; the D segment call TRBD2 is taken from the table without a DNA check. In germline, CDR1 is SEHNR, CDR2 FQNEAQ (reference sequence). The CDR3 length equals 12 residues, ends included. The CDR3 sequence is CASSWGDGTVYF.

The V gene is TRBV29-1, the J gene TRBJ2-7; TRBD1 aligns across 8 bases. CDR1 is SQVTM, CDR2 ANQGSEA, per germline. Germline trimming cut 6 bases from V and 6 bases from J; bases unmatched to any gene: 13. The CDR3 totals 14 residues. The CDR3: CSVENRQGNGEQYF. CDR3 DNA: TGCAGCGTCGAAAATCGACAGGGGAATGGCGAGCAGTACTTC.

The chain employs TRBV6-5 and TRBJ1-1, with 7 bases identical to TRBD1. Trimming at V came to 7 bases and at J to 2 bases, leaving 7 bases not matched to a gene. This CDR3 comprises 14 residues. The germline V gene encodes CDR1 MNHEY and CDR2 SVGAGI. CDR3 sequence reads: CASNHDRDNTEAFF. The DNA of the CDR3 is TGTGCCAGCAACCATGACAGGGATAACACTGAAGCTTTCTTT.

J is TRBJ1-5 and V is TRBV6-1, with a tentative D call TRBD1 (6 bases). V was clipped by 3 bases and J by 4 bases, with 13 bases between them. The CDR3 loop spans 15 amino acids. The germline V gene encodes CDR1 MNHNS and CDR2 SASEGT. CDR3 residues: CASSEASGANQPQHF. The CDR3 bases are TGTGCCAGCAGTGAGGCCTCAGGGGCGAATCAGCCCCAGCATTTT.

This rearrangement joins TRBV5-4 to TRBJ2-7; 8 nucleotides align to TRBD1. The CDR3 spans 15 residues. The germline gives CDR1 SGHNT, CDR2 YYREEE (reference sequence). Unmatched junction bases numbered 4, after V lost 1 base and J lost 1 base. This chain's CDR3 is CASSLFDRGSYEQYF. CDR3 DNA: TGTGCCAGCAGCTTGTTTGACAGGGGATCCTACGAGCAGTACTTC.

The chain recombines TRBV6-6 with TRBJ2-3; D is ambiguous. The V gene lost 4 bases and the J gene lost 4 bases, with 12 bases spanning the gap. The CDR3 has 14 residues. Germline V gene lookup returns CDR1 MNHNY and CDR2 SVGAGI (reference sequence). For the CDR3, the DNA is TGTGCCAGCAGTTCCCCCTTGGCAGCAGATACGCAGTATTTT. Translation: CASSSPLAADTQYF.

The V and J genes are TRBV28 and TRBJ1-6; TRBD1 might be the D (6 bases). V was pared by 7 bases and J by 10 bases, with 20 bases between. From germline, CDR1 is MDHEN and CDR2 SYDVKM. The CDR3 is made up of 15 amino acids. The CDR3 nucleotides are TGTGCCAGCACCCCCCGCGGGGGCGGGCACTCACCCCTCCACTTT. Its translation: CASTPRGGGHSPLHF.

V usage is TRBV6-1 and J usage is TRBJ2-5; 9 bases line up with TRBD2. The CDR3 totals 15 residues. CDR1 is MNHNS, CDR2 SASEGT, per germline. J was trimmed by 5 bases and V by 7 bases; bases with no gene match: 11. The DNA of the CDR3 is TGTGCCAGCACCGGGTCGCAAAGCGGGGGGGAGACCCAGTACTTC. The encoded protein is CASTGSQSGGETQYF.

The gene calls are TRBV28 and TRBJ1-1; D is ambiguous. Germline V CDR1 and CDR2: MDHEN, SYDVKM. V was cut by 8 bases and J by 4 bases, with 11 bases left in between. The CDR3 has 12 amino acids. The CDR3 DNA reads as TGTGCCAGCCTAACGGAGGGCACTGAAGCTTTCTTT. Its translation: CASLTEGTEAFF.